This TCR beta chain was found in a study of blood T cells in healthy people across ages (dated by TCRdb to the mid-2010s). General notes on the study: In model experiments, template switching captured about one uniquely barcoded TCR beta cDNA molecule for every two T cells. Using deep sequencing normalized with unique cDNA molecular identifiers, the study measured how TCR beta repertoire diversity changes with age. Four age groups were formed from the donors: young (average roughly 15 years), middle-aged (approximately 40), aged (62) and long-lived (more than 75). Donors of different ages were randomly distributed across sequencing lanes to avoid experimental bias. The study analyzed two additional independent replicas of 1 million unique cDNA reads from the same blood draw for two donors, one aged 18 to 30 and one aged 80 or older.

The donors were around 39 Caucasian individuals from Russia, aged roughly 6 to 95 years, who were systemically healthy. Each donor gave 8 to 10 milliliters of peripheral blood, drawn into EDTA-treated Vacutainer tubes. Ficoll-Paque density-gradient centrifugation was used to isolate PBMCs, with at least 7 million per sample. Total RNA was extracted from PBMCs with Trizol reagent, with at least 6 micrograms obtained per sample. Naive CD45RAhigh/CD27high T cell percentages were measured by flow cytometry on a PBMC aliquot from every donor. Beyond this particular receptor, the publication reports: Bulk unsorted PBMC profiling prevented conclusive comparison of naive and antigen-experienced compartments. Estimates of total diversity from one million sequenced T cells were regarded as lower bounds and underestimates. Because the CMV infection status of the donors was unknown, age-related changes in expanded clonotypes may potentially have been confounded. Compared with the aged group, the long-lived group had more naive CD4+ T cells, fewer expanded clones and increased TCR diversity, a pattern suggesting age selection. There was a strong correlation between observed TCR beta diversity and the percentage of naive T cells measured by flow cytometry. As age increased, observed TCR beta diversity per million T cells dropped in a roughly linear way, and a significant reduction was already evident by age 40.

On this clonotype: The antigen it binds to is not known. No base quality information exists; no much larger clone differs at one position.

The library was built by means of 5' RACE. The sample was run on an Illumina HiSeq 2500. A second 7 to 11 cycle PCR used a sample-barcoded 5' primer and a J-beta primer mix. A unique molecular identifier was introduced onto each TCR beta cDNA molecule by a template-switch 5' adaptor carrying 12 random nucleotides. Each sample yielded at least 3 million CDR3-containing paired-end reads. The Mint cDNA synthesis kit, primed by a TRBC-specific oligonucleotide, was used to synthesize first-strand cDNA from all RNA. Following uracil-DNA glycosylase treatment, a first 18-cycle PCR with universal primers M1SS and BC2_uni_R was performed on all cDNA. The paper's data handling went like this. Normalization of each sample was performed by random selection of 1 million high-quality reads, each carrying a distinct molecular identifier. Reads sharing molecular identifiers were discarded rather than binned into consensus sequences. CDR3 identification, clonotype clustering and error correction used MiTCR with a Q25 quality threshold and the strictest error-elimination algorithm. Lower-bound total TCR beta diversity was estimated with a nonparametric unseen species model using Euler transformation. Starting from the raw public reads, TCRdb applied fastp trimming at Q25, assembled clones with MiXCR and retained in-frame beta chains. Each CDR3 protein appears once, grouped with its most common genes and DNA. The V and J calls were determined by TCRdb, not by the authors. The sample includes under 950,000 distinct CDR3 sequences, with about 24% observed a single time. Clones ranked in the top ten supply about 20% of the sample.

The sequence derives from a man between 70 and 80 years old in good health. Sequencing was done on a sample of blood.

Read as DNA, the sequence is TGTGCCAGCAGCCAAGGATTAGCGGGAGCCCCAGAGACCCAGTACTTC. Its protein reads: CASSQGLAGAPETQYF. Recombination linked TRBV3-1 to TRBJ2-5; TRBD2 agrees with 9 junctional bases. Per the germline V gene (reference sequence), LGHDT is the CDR1 and YNNKEL is the CDR2. From V the trimming removes 1 base and from J it removes 4 bases, while the gene matches leave 7 bases of the junction unaccounted for. The CDR3 goes from the cysteine to the phenylalanine over 16 residues. The entry retains the CDR3 DNA only, 48 bases that are in frame from base 1.